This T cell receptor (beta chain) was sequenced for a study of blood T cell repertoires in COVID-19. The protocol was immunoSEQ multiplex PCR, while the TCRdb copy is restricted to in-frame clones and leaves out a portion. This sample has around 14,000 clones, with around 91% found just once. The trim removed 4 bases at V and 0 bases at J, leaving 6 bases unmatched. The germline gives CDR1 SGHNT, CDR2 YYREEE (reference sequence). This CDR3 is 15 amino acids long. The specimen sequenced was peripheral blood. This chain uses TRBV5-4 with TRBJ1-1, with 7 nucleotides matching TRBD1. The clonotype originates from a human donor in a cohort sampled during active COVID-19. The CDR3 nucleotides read TGTGCCAGCAGCCCGAGACAGGGCTTGAACACTGAAGCTTTCTTT. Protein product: CASSPRQGLNTEAFF.